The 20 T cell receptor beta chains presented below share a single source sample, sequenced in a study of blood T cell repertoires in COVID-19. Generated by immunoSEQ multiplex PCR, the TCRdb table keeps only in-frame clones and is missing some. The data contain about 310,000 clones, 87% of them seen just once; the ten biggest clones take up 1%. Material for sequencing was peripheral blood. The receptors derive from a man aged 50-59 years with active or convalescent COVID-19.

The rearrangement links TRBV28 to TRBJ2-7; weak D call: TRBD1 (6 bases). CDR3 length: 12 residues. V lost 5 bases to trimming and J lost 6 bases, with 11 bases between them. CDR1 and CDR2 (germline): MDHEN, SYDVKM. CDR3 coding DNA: TGTGCCAGCAGTAGACAGGAAAGCGAGCAGTACTTC. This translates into CASSRQESEQYF.

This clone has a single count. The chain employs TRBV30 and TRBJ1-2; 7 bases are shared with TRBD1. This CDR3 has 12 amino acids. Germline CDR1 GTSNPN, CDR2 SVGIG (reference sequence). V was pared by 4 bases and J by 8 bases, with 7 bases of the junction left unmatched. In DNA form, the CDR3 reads TGTGCCTGGACTTCAACAGGGGCCGGCTACACCTTC. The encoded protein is CAWTSTGAGYTF.

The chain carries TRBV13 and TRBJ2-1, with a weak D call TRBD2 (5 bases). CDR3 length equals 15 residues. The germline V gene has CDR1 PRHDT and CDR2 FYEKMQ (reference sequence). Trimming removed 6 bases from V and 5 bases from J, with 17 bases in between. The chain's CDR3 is CASRLTRSPNNEQFF. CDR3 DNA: TGTGCCAGCAGATTAACTAGGAGCCCCAACAATGAGCAGTTCTTC.

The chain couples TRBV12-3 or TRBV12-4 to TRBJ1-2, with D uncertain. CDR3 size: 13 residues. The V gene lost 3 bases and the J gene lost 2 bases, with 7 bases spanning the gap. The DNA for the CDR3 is TGTGCCAGCAGTTTCCCAAGCAACTATGGCTACACCTTC. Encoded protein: CASSFPSNYGYTF.

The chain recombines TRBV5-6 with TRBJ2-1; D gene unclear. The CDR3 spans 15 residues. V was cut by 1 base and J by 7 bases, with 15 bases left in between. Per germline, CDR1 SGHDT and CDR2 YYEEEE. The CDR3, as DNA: TGTGCCAGCAGCTTGTTGGGCCTTACTTCAAATGAGCAGTTCTTC. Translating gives CASSLLGLTSNEQFF.

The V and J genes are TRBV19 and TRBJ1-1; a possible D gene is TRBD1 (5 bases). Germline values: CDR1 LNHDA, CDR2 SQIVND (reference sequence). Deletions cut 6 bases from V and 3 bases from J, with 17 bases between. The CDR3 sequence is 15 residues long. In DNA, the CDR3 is TGTGCCAGTAGCCCTATAACAGGAGGGGACACTGAAGCTTTCTTT. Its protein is CASSPITGGDTEAFF.

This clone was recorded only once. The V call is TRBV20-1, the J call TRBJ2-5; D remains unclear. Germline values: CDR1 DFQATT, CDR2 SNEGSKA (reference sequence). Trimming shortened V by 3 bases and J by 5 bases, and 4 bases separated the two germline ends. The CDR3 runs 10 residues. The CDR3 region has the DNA TGCAGTGCTAGTTCGGAGACCCAGTACTTC. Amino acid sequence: CSASSETQYF.

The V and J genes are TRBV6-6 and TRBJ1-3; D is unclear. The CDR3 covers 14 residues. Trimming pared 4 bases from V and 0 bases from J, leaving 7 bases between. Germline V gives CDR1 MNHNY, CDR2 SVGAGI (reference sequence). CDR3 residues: CASSSLLSGNTIYF. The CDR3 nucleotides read TGTGCCAGCAGTTCCCTTCTCTCTGGAAACACCATATATTTT.

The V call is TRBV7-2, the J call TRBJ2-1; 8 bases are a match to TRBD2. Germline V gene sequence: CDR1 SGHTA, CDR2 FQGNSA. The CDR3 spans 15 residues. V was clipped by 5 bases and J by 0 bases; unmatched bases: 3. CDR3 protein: CASSQSGSSYNEQFF. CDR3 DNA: TGTGCCAGCAGCCAGAGCGGGAGCTCCTACAATGAGCAGTTCTTC.

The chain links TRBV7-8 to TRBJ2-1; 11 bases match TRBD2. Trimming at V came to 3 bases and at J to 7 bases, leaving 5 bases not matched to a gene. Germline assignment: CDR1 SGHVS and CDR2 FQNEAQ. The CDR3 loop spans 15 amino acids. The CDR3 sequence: CASSLTSGTWNEQFF. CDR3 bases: TGTGCCAGCAGCTTGACTAGCGGGACATGGAATGAGCAGTTCTTC.

CDR3 sequence: CASRGQQVYGYTF. The CDR3 nucleotides read TGTGCCAGCAGAGGACAGCAGGTCTATGGCTACACCTTC. This chain uses TRBV2 with TRBJ1-2, with a weak D call TRBD1 (6 bases). V gave up 6 bases and J gave up 4 bases, with 12 bases separating them. The length of the CDR3 is 13 residues. CDR1 and CDR2 from the germline V gene are SNHLY and FYNNEI.

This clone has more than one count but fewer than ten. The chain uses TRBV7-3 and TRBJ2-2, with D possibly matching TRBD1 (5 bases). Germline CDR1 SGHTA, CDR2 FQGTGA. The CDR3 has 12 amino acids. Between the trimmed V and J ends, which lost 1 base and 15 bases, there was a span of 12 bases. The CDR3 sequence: CASSLSHGAVFF. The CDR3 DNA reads TGTGCCAGCAGCTTAAGTCATGGGGCGGTGTTTTTT.

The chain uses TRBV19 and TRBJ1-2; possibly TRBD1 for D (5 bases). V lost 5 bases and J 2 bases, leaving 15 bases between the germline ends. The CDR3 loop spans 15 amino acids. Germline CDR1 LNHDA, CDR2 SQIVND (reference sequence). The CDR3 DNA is TGTGCCAGTAGTCCTCTTGGGGCGTTGAACTATGGCTACACCTTC. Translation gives CASSPLGALNYGYTF.

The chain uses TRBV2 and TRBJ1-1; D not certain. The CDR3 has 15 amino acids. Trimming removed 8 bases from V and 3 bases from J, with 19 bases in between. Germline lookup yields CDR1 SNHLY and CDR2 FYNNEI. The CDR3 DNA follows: TGTGCCAGCTCCCTTGTGGGCCCCGGATACACTGAAGCTTTCTTT. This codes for CASSLVGPGYTEAFF. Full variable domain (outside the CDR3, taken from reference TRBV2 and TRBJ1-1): EPEVTQTPSHQVTQMGQEVILRCVPISNHLYFYWYRQILGQKVEFLVSFYNNEISEKSEIFDDQFSVERPDGSNFTLKIRSTKLEDSAMYFCASSLVGPGYTEAFFGQGTRLTVV.

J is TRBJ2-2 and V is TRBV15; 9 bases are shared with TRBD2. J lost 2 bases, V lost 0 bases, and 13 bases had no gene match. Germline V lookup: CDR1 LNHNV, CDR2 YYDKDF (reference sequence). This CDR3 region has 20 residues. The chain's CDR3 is CATSRETPGGAGGNTGELFF. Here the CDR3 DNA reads TGTGCCACCAGCAGAGAGACGCCAGGGGGAGCGGGGGGAAACACCGGGGAGCTGTTTTTT.

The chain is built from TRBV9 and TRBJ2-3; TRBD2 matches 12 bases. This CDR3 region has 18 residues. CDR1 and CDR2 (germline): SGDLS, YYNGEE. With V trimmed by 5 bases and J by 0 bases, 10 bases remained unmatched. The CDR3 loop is CASSRLAGVEPSTDTQYF. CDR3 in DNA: TGTGCCAGCAGTAGACTAGCGGGAGTAGAACCTAGCACAGATACGCAGTATTTT. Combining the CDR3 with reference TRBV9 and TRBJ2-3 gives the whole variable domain DSGVTQTPKHLITATGQRVTLRCSPRSGDLSVYWYQQSLDQGLQFLIQYYNGEERAKGNILERFSAQQFPDLHSELNLSSLELGDSALYFCASSRLAGVEPSTDTQYFGPGTRLTVL.

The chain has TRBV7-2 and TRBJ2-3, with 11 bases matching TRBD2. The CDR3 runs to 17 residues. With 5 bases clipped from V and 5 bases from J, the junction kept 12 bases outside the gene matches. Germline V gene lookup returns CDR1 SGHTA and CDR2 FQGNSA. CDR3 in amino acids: CASSRTSGLAGGDTQYF. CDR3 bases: TGTGCCAGCAGCCGGACATCCGGGCTAGCGGGGGGAGATACGCAGTATTTT.

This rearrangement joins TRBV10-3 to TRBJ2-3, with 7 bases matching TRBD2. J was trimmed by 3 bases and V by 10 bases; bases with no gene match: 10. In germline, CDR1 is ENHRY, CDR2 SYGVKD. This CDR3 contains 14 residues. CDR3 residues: CATQVGRGTDTQYF. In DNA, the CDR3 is TGTGCCACCCAAGTCGGGCGGGGGACAGATACGCAGTATTTT.

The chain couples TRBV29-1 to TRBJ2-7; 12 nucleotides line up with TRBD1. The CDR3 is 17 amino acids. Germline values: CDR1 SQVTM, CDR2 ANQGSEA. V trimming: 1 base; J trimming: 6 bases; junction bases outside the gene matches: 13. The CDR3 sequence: CSVEGLSGDRGRGEQYF. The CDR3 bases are TGCAGCGTTGAAGGTCTTTCCGGGGACAGGGGGCGCGGCGAGCAGTACTTC.

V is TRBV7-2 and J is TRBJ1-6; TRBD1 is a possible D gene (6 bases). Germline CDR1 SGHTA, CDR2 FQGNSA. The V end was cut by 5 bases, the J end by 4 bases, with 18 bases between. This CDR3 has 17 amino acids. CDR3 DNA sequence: TGTGCCAGCAGCCGTTCTTACCAGGGGTCTTATAATTCACCCCTCCACTTT. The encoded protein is CASSRSYQGSYNSPLHF. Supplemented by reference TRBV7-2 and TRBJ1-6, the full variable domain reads GAGVSQSPSNKVTEKGKDVELRCDPISGHTALYWYRQSLGQGLEFLIYFQGNSAPDKSGLPSDRFSAERTGGSVSTLTIQRTQQEDSAVYLCASSRSYQGSYNSPLHFGNGTRLTVT.